This T cell receptor beta chain was captured in a study of neurological immune-mediated disorders. TCRdb called the 5' RACE reads again in MiXCR, with one record for every CDR3 protein. The sample lists 50,000 or so distinct CDR3 sequences, roughly an eighth seen once, with 1.5% to 2% in the top ten. Sample share makes this clonotype medium-sized. V lost 2 bases and J 4 bases, leaving 12 bases between the germline ends. The germline gives CDR1 SGHKS, CDR2 YYEKEE (reference sequence). This CDR3 contains 14 residues. The chain combines TRBV5-5 with TRBJ1-1; D remains ambiguous. This TCR was sampled from a man between 60 and 70 years old in good health. The sample taken for sequencing was PBMCs. The CDR3 protein is CASSFSRTGTEAFF. Written as DNA, the CDR3 is TGTGCCAGCAGCTTCTCCCGGACCGGCACTGAAGCTTTCTTT.